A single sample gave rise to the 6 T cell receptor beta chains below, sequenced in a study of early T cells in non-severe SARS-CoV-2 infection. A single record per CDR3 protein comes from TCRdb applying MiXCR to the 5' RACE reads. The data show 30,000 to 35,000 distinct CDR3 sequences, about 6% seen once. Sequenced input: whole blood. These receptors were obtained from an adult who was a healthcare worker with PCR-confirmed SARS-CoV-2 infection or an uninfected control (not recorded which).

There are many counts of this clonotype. CDR3 coding DNA: TGTGCCAGCTCACAGGGGATGGACAATGAGCAGTTCTTC. It yields the protein CASSQGMDNEQFF. The chain carries TRBV18 and TRBJ2-1; tentative D call: TRBD1 (5 bases). The CDR3 has 13 residues. The V gene lost 4 bases and the J gene lost 5 bases, with 9 bases spanning the gap. The germline CDR1 and CDR2 sequences are KGHSH and LQKENI.

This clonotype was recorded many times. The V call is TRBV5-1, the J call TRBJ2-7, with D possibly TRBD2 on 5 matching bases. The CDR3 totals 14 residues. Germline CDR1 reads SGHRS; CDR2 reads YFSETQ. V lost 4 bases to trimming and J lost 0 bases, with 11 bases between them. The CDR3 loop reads CASSGGLSSYEQYF. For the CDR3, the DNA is TGCGCCAGCAGCGGAGGACTGTCCTCCTACGAGCAGTACTTC.

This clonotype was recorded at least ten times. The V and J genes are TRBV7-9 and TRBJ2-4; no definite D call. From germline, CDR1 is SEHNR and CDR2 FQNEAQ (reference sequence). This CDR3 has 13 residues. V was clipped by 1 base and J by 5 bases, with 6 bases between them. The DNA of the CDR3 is TGTGCCAGCAGCTTAGATCGGGAAAACATTCAGTACTTC. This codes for CASSLDRENIQYF.

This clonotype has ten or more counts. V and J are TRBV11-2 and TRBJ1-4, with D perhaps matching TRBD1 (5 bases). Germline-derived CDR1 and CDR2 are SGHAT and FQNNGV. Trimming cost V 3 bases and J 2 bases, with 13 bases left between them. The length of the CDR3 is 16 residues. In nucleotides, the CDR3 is TGTGCCAGCAGCTTTCCCGGGGGACCTACTAATGAAAAACTGTTTTTT. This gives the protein CASSFPGGPTNEKLFF.

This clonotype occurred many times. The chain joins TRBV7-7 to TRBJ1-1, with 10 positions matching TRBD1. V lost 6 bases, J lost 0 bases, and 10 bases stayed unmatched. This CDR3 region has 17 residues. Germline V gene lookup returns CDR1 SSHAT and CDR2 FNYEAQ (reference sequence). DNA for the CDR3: TGTGCCAGCAGTCCCCTAGGACAGGGGGGGATGAACACTGAAGCTTTCTTT. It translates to CASSPLGQGGMNTEAFF.

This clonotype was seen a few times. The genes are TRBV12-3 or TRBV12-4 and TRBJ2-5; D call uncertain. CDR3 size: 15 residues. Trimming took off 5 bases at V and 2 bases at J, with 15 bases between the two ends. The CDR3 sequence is CASSPHGTPQETQYF. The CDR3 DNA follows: TGTGCCAGCAGTCCTCACGGTACACCGCAAGAGACCCAGTACTTC.